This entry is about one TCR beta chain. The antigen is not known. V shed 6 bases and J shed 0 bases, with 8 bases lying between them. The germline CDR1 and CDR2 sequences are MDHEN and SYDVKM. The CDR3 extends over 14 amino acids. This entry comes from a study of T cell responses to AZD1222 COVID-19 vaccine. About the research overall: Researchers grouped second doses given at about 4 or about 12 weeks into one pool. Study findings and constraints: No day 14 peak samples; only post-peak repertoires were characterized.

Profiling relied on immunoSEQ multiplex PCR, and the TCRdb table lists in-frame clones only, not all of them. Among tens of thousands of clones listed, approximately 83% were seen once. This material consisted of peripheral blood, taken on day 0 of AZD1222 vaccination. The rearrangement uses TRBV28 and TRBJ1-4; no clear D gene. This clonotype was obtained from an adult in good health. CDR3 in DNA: TGTGCCAGCAGGCTCTCTGCAACTAATGAAAAACTGTTTTTT. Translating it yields CASRLSATNEKLFF.